These 17 T cell receptor beta chains originate from one sample sequenced in a study of technical replicates of blood from several donors. The protocol was immunoSEQ multiplex PCR, while the TCRdb copy is restricted to in-frame clones and leaves out a portion. The sample yields over 85,000 clones, roughly 95% seen once. The source material was T cells isolated from PBMCs. These receptor sequences come from a human donor in good health.

J is TRBJ1-4 and V is TRBV5-6, with unresolved D. The CDR3 sequence is 15 residues long. Germline V lookup: CDR1 SGHDT, CDR2 YYEEEE. Deletions cut 2 bases from V and 0 bases from J, with 8 bases between. CDR3 region: CASSFWLATNEKLFF. The CDR3 nucleotides are TGTGCCAGCAGCTTCTGGCTAGCAACTAATGAAAAACTGTTTTTT.

The rearrangement uses TRBV6-1 and TRBJ2-7; 8 bases fit TRBD1. Germline V lookup: CDR1 MNHNS, CDR2 SASEGT. The CDR3 has 13 amino acids. The junction had 4 bases not matched to a gene; V was cut back by 6 bases and J by 3 bases. CDR3 sequence (DNA): TGTGCCAGCAGGGACAGGGTTCTCTACGAGCAGTACTTC. This codes for CASRDRVLYEQYF.

This sequence joins TRBV4-3 and TRBJ2-7, with D perhaps matching TRBD1 (6 bases). The germline V gene has CDR1 LGHNA and CDR2 YSLEER. Trimming left V 4 bases short and J 1 base short, with 17 bases between. This CDR3 comprises 16 residues. CDR3 DNA sequence: TGCGCCAGCAGCCGCAGTCCCGGGACAACTTCCTACGAGCAGTACTTC. Encoded protein: CASSRSPGTTSYEQYF.

The chain carries TRBV11-2 and TRBJ2-1, with D perhaps matching TRBD2 (5 bases). V lost 1 base to trimming and J lost 7 bases, with 17 bases between them. Germline V lookup: CDR1 SGHAT, CDR2 FQNNGV. The CDR3 is made up of 16 amino acids. The chain's CDR3 is CASSLGLRALRNEQFF. For the CDR3, the DNA is TGTGCCAGCAGCTTAGGACTAAGGGCCTTAAGGAATGAGCAGTTCTTC.

This clone was recorded once. The chain couples TRBV7-9 to TRBJ2-7, with TRBD1 matching over 7 bases. Unmatched junction bases numbered 10, after V lost 5 bases and J lost 0 bases. The CDR3 runs to 16 residues. The V gene's germline CDR1 is SEHNR and CDR2 FQNEAQ (reference sequence). The CDR3 nucleotides are TGTGCCAGCAGCCCGAAGACAGGGCTTTACTCCTACGAGCAGTACTTC. Its protein product is CASSPKTGLYSYEQYF. The variable domain in full, with the rest retrieved from reference TRBV7-9 and TRBJ2-7, is DTGVSQNPRHKITKRGQNVTFRCDPISEHNRLYWYRQTLGQGPEFLTYFQNEAQLEKSRLLSDRFSAERPKGSFSTLEIQRTEQGDSAMYLCASSPKTGLYSYEQYFGPGTRLTVT.

In nucleotides, the CDR3 is TGTGCCAGCAGTTACGAGGCAGTCCCCTTCAATGAGCAGTTCTTC. Translated: CASSYEAVPFNEQFF. The J gene is TRBJ2-1, the V gene TRBV6-5; unclear D gene. This CDR3 spans 15 amino acids. V dropped 2 bases and J dropped 6 bases, with 14 bases sitting between them. Germline V gene sequence: CDR1 MNHEY, CDR2 SVGAGI.

J is TRBJ2-7 and V is TRBV7-2; 11 bases are shared with TRBD2. The germline V gene encodes CDR1 SGHTA and CDR2 FQGNSA. V lost 4 bases and J lost 4; bases outside the gene matches: 6. The CDR3 contains 15 residues. This CDR3 reads CASSSTSGSIYEQYF. The CDR3 DNA reads as TGTGCCAGCAGCTCTACTAGCGGGAGTATTTACGAGCAGTACTTC.

The rearrangement joins TRBV19 to TRBJ2-5; 10 bases match TRBD1. The trim removed 8 bases at V and 6 bases at J, leaving 3 bases unmatched. This CDR3 is 12 amino acids long. Per the germline V gene, CDR1 is LNHDA and CDR2 is SQIVND (reference sequence). The CDR3: CASGQGGKTQYF. The CDR3 nucleotides read TGTGCCAGTGGACAGGGGGGCAAGACCCAGTACTTC.

This clone appeared once. This chain links TRBV12-5 with TRBJ1-4; perhaps TRBD1 as D (5 bases). Germline values: CDR1 LGHNT, CDR2 FRNRAP. Trimming cost V 5 bases and J 6 bases, with 13 bases left between them. The CDR3 sequence is 14 residues long. The CDR3 reads CASGPKGLDEKLFF. As DNA, the CDR3 is TGTGCTAGTGGTCCGAAGGGGTTAGATGAAAAACTGTTTTTT. Filled out from reference TRBV12-5 and TRBJ1-4, the complete variable domain reads DARVTQTPRHKVTEMGQEVTMRCQPILGHNTVFWYRQTMMQGLELLAYFRNRAPLDDSGMPKDRFSAEMPDATLATLKIQPSEPRDSAVYFCASGPKGLDEKLFFGSGTQLSVL.

This clone showed up just once. The chain joins TRBV19 to TRBJ2-7; perhaps TRBD1 as D (5 bases). V was clipped by 3 bases and J by 3 bases, with 12 bases between them. The CDR3 is made up of 14 amino acids. Germline-derived CDR1 and CDR2 are LNHDA and SQIVND (reference sequence). The CDR3 DNA is TGTGCCAGTAGTATTTATGGACACTTCTACGAGCAGTACTTC. Translating gives CASSIYGHFYEQYF. The variable domain in full, with the rest retrieved from reference TRBV19 and TRBJ2-7, is DGGITQSPKYLFRKEGQNVTLSCEQNLNHDAMYWYRQDPGQGLRLIYYSQIVNDFQKGDIAEGYSVSREKKESFPLTVTSAQKNPTAFYLCASSIYGHFYEQYFGPGTRLTVT.

This clone was counted a single time. The DNA for the CDR3 is TGTGCCAGCAGCCCCCAAGGGCTCAGGGGTAGCTACAATGAGCAGTTCTTC. Protein sequence: CASSPQGLRGSYNEQFF. The rearrangement links TRBV7-3 to TRBJ2-1, with TRBD1 as a possible D gene (6 bases). The length of the CDR3 is 17 residues. V lost 5 bases, J lost 3 bases, and 20 bases lay in between. CDR1 is SGHTA, CDR2 FQGTGA, per germline.

The rearrangement uses TRBV4-1 and TRBJ1-1; D is ambiguous. The CDR3 is 13 amino acids. CDR1 is MGHRA, CDR2 YSYEKL, per germline. Trimming removed 7 bases at V and 1 base at J, with 10 bases between. The DNA for the CDR3 is TGCGCCAGCATCGGGGTGAGGAACACTGAAGCTTTCTTT. Translated: CASIGVRNTEAFF.

The chain is built from TRBV19 and TRBJ2-4; 9 positions match TRBD2. The CDR3 is made up of 18 amino acids. From germline, CDR1 is LNHDA and CDR2 SQIVND (reference sequence). Trimming took 7 bases from V and 0 from J; bases not matched to a gene: 13. The CDR3 nucleotides read TGTGCCAGTACCCCCCGCGGGGGGGACGCCCTAGCCAAAAACATTCAGTACTTC. This encodes CASTPRGGDALAKNIQYF.

The V gene is TRBV6-5, the J gene TRBJ1-2; D is possibly TRBD1 (5 bases). The CDR3 length is 15 residues. Germline CDR1 MNHEY, CDR2 SVGAGI. V shed 6 bases and J shed 0 bases, with 14 bases lying between them. The CDR3 region has the DNA TGTGCCAGCAGCTTATATGGGGGGTCTAACTATGGCTACACCTTC. The encoded protein is CASSLYGGSNYGYTF.

This chain connects TRBV4-2 to TRBJ2-3, with D perhaps TRBD1 (5 bases). Germline-derived CDR1 and CDR2 are LGHNA and YNFKEQ. The length of the CDR3 is 15 residues. V was cut by 1 base and J by 4 bases, with 12 bases left in between. CDR3 amino acids: CASSQVQERSDTQYF. CDR3 sequence (DNA): TGTGCCAGCAGCCAAGTACAGGAACGATCAGATACGCAGTATTTT.

The chain carries TRBV5-1 and TRBJ2-5; D call uncertain. Germline V gene data show CDR1 as SGHRS and CDR2 as YFSETQ. CDR3 length: 11 amino acids. With 2 bases removed from V and 5 bases from J, the gap between germline ends came to 4 bases. The CDR3: CASSFSETQYF. For the CDR3, the DNA is TGCGCCAGCAGCTTTAGCGAGACCCAGTACTTC.

The genes are TRBV7-3 and TRBJ2-1; 8 bases map to TRBD1. Germline CDR1 reads SGHTA; CDR2 reads FQGTGA. V gave up 3 bases and J gave up 2 bases; unmatched junction bases: 9. The CDR3 has 17 amino acids. The CDR3 DNA sequence: TGTGCCAGCAGCTTGCGTCCCGGACAGGGCCCCTACAATGAGCAGTTCTTC. Translating it yields CASSLRPGQGPYNEQFF.